This T cell receptor (beta chain) originates from a study of monozygotic twins with inflammatory bowel disease. TCRdb re-called the 5' RACE reads, yielding one record per CDR3 amino acid sequence without DNA. The data include approximately 200,000 distinct CDR3 sequences; the top ten clones carry around 1.5%. Germline V gene sequence: CDR1 MNHEY, CDR2 SVGAGI. The CDR3 runs 13 residues. Every single donor had a roughly 2.3 ml blood sample drawn. The rearrangement joins TRBV6-5 to TRBJ2-7; TCRdb designates TRBD2, a call that cannot be tested without DNA. The receptor comes from a human donor with ulcerative colitis or Crohn's disease, or a healthy co-twin of an affected twin (not recorded which). The sequenced sample consisted of blood. CDR3 amino acids: CASRGDSSYEQYF.